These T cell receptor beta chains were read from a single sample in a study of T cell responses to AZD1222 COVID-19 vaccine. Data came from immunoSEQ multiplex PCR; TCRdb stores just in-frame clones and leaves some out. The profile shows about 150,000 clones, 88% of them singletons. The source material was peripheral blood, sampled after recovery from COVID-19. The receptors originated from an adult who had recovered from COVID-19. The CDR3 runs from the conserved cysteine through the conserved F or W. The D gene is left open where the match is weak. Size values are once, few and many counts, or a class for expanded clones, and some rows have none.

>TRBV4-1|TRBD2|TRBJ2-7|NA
CASSQDRRLAAYEQYF
TGCGCCAGCAGCCAAGATCGTCGACTAGCGGCCTACGAGCAGTACTTC
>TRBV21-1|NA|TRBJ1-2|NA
CASSKPSLGGDNYGYTF
TGTGCCAGCAGCAAACCCTCCTTGGGAGGGGATAACTATGGCTACACCTTC
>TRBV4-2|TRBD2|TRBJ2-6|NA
CASSQVGGTSGTSGANVLTF
TGTGCCAGCAGCCAAGTCGGGGGGACTAGCGGGACCTCTGGGGCCAACGTCCTGACTTTC
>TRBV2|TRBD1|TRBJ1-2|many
CASSAGTGGFGANYGYTF
TGTGCCAGCAGTGCGGGCACAGGGGGCTTCGGGGCTAACTATGGCTACACCTTC
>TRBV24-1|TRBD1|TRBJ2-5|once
CATRGTGEGETQYF
TGTGCCACCAGGGGGACAGGGGAAGGGGAGACCCAGTACTTC
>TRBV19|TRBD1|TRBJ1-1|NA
CASSAGGRTEAFF
TGTGCCAGTAGTGCAGGGGGTCGCACTGAAGCTTTCTTT
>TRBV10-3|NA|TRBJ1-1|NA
CAIGQMNTEAFF
TGTGCCATTGGTCAGATGAACACTGAAGCTTTCTTT
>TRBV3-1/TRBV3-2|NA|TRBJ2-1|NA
CASSQRGKDNEQFF
TGTGCCAGCAGCCAACGGGGGAAGGACAATGAGCAGTTCTTC
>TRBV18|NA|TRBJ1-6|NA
CASSPGTSYNSPLHF
TGTGCCAGCTCTCCAGGCACCTCCTATAATTCACCCCTCCACTTT
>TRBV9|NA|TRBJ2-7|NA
CASSVGPSNSYEQYF
TGTGCCAGCAGCGTAGGCCCTAGCAACTCCTACGAGCAGTACTTC
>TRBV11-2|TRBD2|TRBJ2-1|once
CASSPRTSGGPGNEQFF
TGTGCCAGCAGCCCTAGGACTAGCGGGGGTCCAGGGAATGAGCAGTTCTTC
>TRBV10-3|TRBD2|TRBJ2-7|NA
CAISAKLAGPEQYF
TGTGCCATCAGTGCTAAACTAGCGGGGCCCGAGCAGTACTTC
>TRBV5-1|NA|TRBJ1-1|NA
CASSPRGATPEAFF
TGCGCCAGCAGCCCCCGCGGGGCGACTCCTGAAGCTTTCTTT
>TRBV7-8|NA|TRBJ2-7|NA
CASSSLGGKSSYEQYF
TGTGCCAGCAGCTCGCTGGGGGGCAAGAGCTCCTACGAGCAGTACTTC
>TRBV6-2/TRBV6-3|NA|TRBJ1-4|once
CASSYPAGTLHEKLFF
TGTGCCAGCAGTTACCCGGCCGGGACGCTTCATGAAAAACTGTTTTTT
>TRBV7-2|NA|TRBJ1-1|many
CASSSTGTSTEAFF
TGTGCCAGCAGCTCAACCGGGACAAGCACTGAAGCTTTCTTT
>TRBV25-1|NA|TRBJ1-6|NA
CASTQWSSPLHF
TGTGCCAGCACCCAGTGGTCTTCACCCCTCCACTTT
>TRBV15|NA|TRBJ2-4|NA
CATSRAGGVNIQYF
TGTGCCACCAGCAGAGCGGGGGGCGTGAACATTCAGTACTTC
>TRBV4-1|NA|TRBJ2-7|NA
CASSQERRAYEQYF
TGCGCCAGCAGCCAAGAACGGAGAGCCTACGAGCAGTACTTC
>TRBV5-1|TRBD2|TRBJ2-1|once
CASSSGLAETYNEQFF
TGCGCCAGCAGCTCGGGACTAGCGGAAACCTACAATGAGCAGTTCTTC
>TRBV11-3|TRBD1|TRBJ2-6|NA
CASSKGATGANVLTF
TGTGCCAGCAGCAAGGGGGCTACTGGGGCCAACGTCCTGACTTTC
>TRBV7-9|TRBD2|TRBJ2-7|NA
CASSMEREPTPEQYF
TGTGCCAGCAGTATGGAGCGGGAGCCTACTCCCGAGCAGTACTTC
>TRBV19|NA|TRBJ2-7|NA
CASSIEDSYEQYF
TGTGCCAGTAGTATAGAGGACAGTTACGAGCAGTACTTC
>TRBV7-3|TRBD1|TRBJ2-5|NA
CASSPSLDRGQTQYF
TGTGCCAGCAGCCCGTCCTTGGACAGGGGACAGACCCAGTACTTC
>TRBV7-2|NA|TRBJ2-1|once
CASSLAETPGLHEQFF
TGTGCCAGCAGCTTAGCTGAGACACCAGGGCTGCATGAGCAGTTCTTC
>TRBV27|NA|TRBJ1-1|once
CASLTADEAFF
TGTGCCAGCCTGACAGCGGACGAAGCTTTCTTT
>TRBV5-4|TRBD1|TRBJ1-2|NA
CASSLGRQGEFYGYTF
TGTGCCAGCAGCTTGGGCCGACAGGGGGAATTCTATGGCTACACCTTC
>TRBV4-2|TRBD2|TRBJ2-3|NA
CASSQVIGTSGGERADTQYF
TGTGCCAGCAGCCAAGTAATAGGGACTAGCGGGGGGGAAAGGGCAGATACGCAGTATTTT
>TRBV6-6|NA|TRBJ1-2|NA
CASSTGLNYGYTF
TGTGCCAGCAGCACAGGGCTTAACTATGGCTACACCTTC
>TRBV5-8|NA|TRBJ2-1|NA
CASSASDGHTTRNEQFF
TGTGCCAGCAGCGCGTCGGACGGGCACACTACGCGCAATGAGCAGTTCTTC
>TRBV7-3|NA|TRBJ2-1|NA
CASSSHHNEQFF
TGTGCCAGCAGCTCACACCACAATGAGCAGTTCTTC
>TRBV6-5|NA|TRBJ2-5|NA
CASTALQETQYF
TGTGCCAGCACAGCACTCCAAGAGACCCAGTACTTC
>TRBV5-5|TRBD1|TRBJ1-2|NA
CASSLEGAFGYTF
TGTGCCAGCAGCTTGGAGGGGGCCTTTGGCTACACCTTC
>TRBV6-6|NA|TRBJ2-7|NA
CASSYTEYEQYF
TGTGCCAGCAGTTACACCGAATACGAGCAGTACTTC
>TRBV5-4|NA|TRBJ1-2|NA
CASSSLGGRYYGYTF
TGTGCCAGCAGCTCTTTGGGGGGCCGATACTATGGCTACACCTTC
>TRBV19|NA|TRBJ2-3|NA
CASSGWARDTQYF
TGTGCCAGTAGTGGGTGGGCGCGAGATACGCAGTATTTT
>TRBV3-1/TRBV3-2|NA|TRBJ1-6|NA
CASSQDSGPSSYNSPLHF
TGTGCCAGCAGCCAAGATTCCGGTCCTAGCTCCTATAATTCACCCCTCCACTTT
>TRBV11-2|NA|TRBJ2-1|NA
CASSFSAIYNEQFF
TGTGCCAGCAGCTTTAGCGCAATCTACAATGAGCAGTTCTTC
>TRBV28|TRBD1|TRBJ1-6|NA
CASRIQGAVNSPLHF
TGTGCCAGCAGAATACAGGGGGCAGTTAATTCACCCCTCCACTTT
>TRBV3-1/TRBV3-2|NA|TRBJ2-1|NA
CASSPWTASSYNEQFF
TGTGCCAGCAGCCCCTGGACAGCTAGCTCCTACAATGAGCAGTTCTTC
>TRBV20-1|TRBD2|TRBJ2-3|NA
CSASDTSGFRTDTQYF
TGCAGTGCTAGTGATACTAGCGGGTTCCGCACAGATACGCAGTATTTT
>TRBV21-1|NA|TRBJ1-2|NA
CASSWDNEVRFSITGCYTF
TGTGCCAGCAGCTGGGACAATGAGGTTAGGTTTTCTATTACTGGGTGCTACACCTTC
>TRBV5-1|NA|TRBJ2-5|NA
CASSLPPETQYF
TGCGCCAGCAGCTTGCCGCCAGAGACCCAGTACTTC
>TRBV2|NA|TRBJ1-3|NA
CASSVGAQGPRNTIYF
TGTGCCAGCAGTGTCGGGGCCCAGGGGCCTAGGAACACCATATATTTT
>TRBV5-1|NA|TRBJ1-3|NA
CASSLEAGGNTIYF
TGCGCCAGCAGCTTGGAGGCAGGAGGAAACACCATATATTTT
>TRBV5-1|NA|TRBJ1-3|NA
CASSSSGADGNTIYF
TGCGCCAGCAGTTCTTCAGGGGCAGATGGAAACACCATATATTTT
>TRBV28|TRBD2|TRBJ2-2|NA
CASSFRASGRVNTGELFF
TGTGCCAGCAGTTTCCGCGCTAGCGGGAGGGTGAACACCGGGGAGCTGTTTTTT
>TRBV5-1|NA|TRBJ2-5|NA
CASSPQIQETQYF
TGCGCCAGCAGCCCGCAGATCCAAGAGACCCAGTACTTC
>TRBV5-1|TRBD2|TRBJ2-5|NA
CASRGLAGGTQETQYF
TGCGCCAGCCGGGGACTAGCGGGGGGGACCCAAGAGACCCAGTACTTC
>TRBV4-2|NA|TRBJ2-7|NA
CASSPKIGQFFYEQYF
TGTGCCAGCAGCCCGAAGATCGGCCAGTTTTTCTACGAGCAGTACTTC
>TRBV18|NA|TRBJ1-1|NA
CASSLEEDTEAFF
TGTGCCAGCTCACTCGAGGAGGACACTGAAGCTTTCTTT
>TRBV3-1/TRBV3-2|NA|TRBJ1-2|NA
CASSQDTGPSGYTF
TGTGCCAGCAGCCAAGACACTGGGCCCTCCGGCTACACCTTC
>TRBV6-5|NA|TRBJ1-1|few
CASSYGGGTEAFF
TGTGCCAGCAGTTACGGAGGGGGCACTGAAGCTTTCTTT